What follows describes a single T cell receptor beta chain. In the authors' methods: The authors estimated nucleated cell counts from reference gene primer amplification. Assay used: immunoSEQ multiplex PCR; TCRdb lists only in-frame clones, some missing. V and J calls and clone size are copied from that table; D and trimming were computed from the DNA. Among about 370,000 clones, about 89% were seen once, and the ten largest hold roughly 10%. The data derive from a study of blood T cell repertoires in COVID-19. This CDR3 is 15 amino acids long. V lost 1 base and J lost 7; bases outside the gene matches: 6. Germline loops: CDR1 SGHRS, CDR2 YFSETQ.

This clonotype was obtained from a woman aged 25 to 39 with COVID-19, enrolled during active disease. The sequencing sample was made of peripheral blood. The chain links TRBV5-1 to TRBJ2-1, with TRBD2 identical over 9 bases. CDR3 in amino acids: CASSLRLAAINEQFF. The DNA for the CDR3 is TGCGCCAGCAGCTTGCGACTAGCGGCAATTAATGAGCAGTTCTTC. Looking up the rest from reference TRBV5-1 and TRBJ2-1 gives the full variable domain: KAGVTQTPRYLIKTRGQQVTLSCSPISGHRSVSWYQQTPGQGLQFLFEYFSETQRNKGNFPGRFSGRQFSNSRSEMNVSTLELGDSALYLCASSLRLAAINEQFFGPGTRLTVL.